This T cell receptor beta chain is drawn from a study of response to subunit inactivated influenza vaccine. In TCRdb, the RT-PCR reads were re-called with MiXCR into one record per CDR3 protein. The sample lists about 160,000 distinct CDR3 sequences; about 10% were seen once. At least ten counts were recorded for this clonotype. Its antigen is unidentified. Whole-study results and caveats: Each seasonal influenza vaccination, the authors suggested, recruits few new T cells.

The germline V gene has CDR1 DFQATT and CDR2 SNEGSKA (reference sequence). The CDR3 is 16 residues long. Unmatched junction bases numbered 5, after V lost 3 bases and J lost 2 bases. The TCR was taken from a man between 50 and 69 years old who received an inactivated influenza vaccine. The chain combines TRBV20-1 with TRBJ2-7; 15 bases are a match to TRBD2. Sample: CD8+ T cells sorted from PBMCs, taken around 25 months after vaccination. The CDR3 spells CSASRTSGRAAYEQYF. In DNA, the CDR3 is TGCAGTGCTAGCAGGACTAGCGGGAGGGCCGCCTACGAGCAGTACTTC.